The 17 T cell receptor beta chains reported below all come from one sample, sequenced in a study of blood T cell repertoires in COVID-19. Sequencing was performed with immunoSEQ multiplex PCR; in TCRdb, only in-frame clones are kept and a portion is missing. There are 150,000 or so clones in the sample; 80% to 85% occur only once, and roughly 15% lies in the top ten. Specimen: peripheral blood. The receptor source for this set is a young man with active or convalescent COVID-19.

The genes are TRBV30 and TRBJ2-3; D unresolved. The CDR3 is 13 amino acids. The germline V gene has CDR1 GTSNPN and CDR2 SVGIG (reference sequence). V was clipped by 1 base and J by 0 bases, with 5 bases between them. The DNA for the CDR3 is TGTGCCTGGAGTGGCACTAGCACAGATACGCAGTATTTT. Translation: CAWSGTSTDTQYF.

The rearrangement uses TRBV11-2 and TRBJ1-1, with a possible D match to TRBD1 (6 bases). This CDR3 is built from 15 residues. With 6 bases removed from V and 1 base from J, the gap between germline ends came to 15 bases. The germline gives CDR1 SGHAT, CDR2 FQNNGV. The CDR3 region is CASSQLTGTNTEAFF. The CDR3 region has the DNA TGTGCCAGCAGTCAATTAACAGGGACGAACACTGAAGCTTTCTTT.

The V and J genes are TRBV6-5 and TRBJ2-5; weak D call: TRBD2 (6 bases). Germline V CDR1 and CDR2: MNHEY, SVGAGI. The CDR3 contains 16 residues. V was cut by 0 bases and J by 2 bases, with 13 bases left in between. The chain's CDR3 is CASSYSDGGAQETQYF. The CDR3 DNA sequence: TGTGCCAGCAGTTACTCGGACGGGGGAGCTCAAGAGACCCAGTACTTC.

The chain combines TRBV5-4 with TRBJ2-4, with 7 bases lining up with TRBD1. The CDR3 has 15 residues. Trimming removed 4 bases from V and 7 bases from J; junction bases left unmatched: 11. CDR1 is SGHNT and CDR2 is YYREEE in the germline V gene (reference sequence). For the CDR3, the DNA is TGTGCCAGCAGCAAATCCGGGACAGCGAGGAACATTCAGTACTTC. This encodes CASSKSGTARNIQYF.

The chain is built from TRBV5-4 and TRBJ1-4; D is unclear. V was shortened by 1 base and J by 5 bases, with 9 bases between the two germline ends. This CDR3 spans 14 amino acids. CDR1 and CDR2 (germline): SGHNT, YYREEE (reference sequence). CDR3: CASSLRGGNEKLFF. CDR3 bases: TGTGCCAGCAGCTTGCGGGGTGGGAATGAAAAACTGTTTTTT.

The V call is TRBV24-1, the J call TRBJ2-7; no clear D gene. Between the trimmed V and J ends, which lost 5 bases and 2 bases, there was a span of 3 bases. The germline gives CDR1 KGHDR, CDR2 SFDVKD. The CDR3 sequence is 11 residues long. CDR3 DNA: TGTGCCACCAGTGGTACCTACGAGCAGTACTTC. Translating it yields CATSGTYEQYF.

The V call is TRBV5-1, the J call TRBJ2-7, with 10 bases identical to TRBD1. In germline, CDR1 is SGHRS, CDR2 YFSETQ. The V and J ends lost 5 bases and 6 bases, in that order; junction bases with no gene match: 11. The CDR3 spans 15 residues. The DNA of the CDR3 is TGCGCCAGCAGTCCCGGGACAGGGGTGCCCCTCGAGCAGTACTTC. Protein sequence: CASSPGTGVPLEQYF.

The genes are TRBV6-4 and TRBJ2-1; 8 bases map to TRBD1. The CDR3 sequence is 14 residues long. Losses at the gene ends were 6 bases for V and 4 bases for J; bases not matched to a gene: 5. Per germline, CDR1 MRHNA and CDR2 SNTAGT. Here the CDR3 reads CASSRTGPYNEQFF. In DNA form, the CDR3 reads TGTGCCAGCAGCAGGACAGGGCCTTACAATGAGCAGTTCTTC.

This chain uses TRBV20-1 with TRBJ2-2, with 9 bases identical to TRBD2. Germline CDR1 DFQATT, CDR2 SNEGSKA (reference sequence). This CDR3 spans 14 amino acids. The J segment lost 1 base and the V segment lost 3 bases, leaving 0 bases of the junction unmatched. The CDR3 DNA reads TGCAGTGCTAGTAGCGGGGGGAACACCGGGGAGCTGTTTTTT. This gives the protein CSASSGGNTGELFF.

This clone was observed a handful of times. This chain's CDR3 is CASSPAKGALDTEAFF. CDR3 nucleotides: TGTGCCAGCAGTCCAGCCAAGGGGGCACTGGACACTGAAGCTTTCTTT. This sequence joins TRBV5-4 and TRBJ1-1; TRBD1 agrees at 7 bases. This CDR3 comprises 16 residues. Germline CDR1 and CDR2: SGHNT and YYREEE (reference sequence). Trimming took 5 bases from V and 3 from J; bases not matched to a gene: 13. Together with reference TRBV5-4 and TRBJ1-1, the CDR3 gives the full variable domain: ETGVTQSPTHLIKTRGQQVTLRCSSQSGHNTVSWYQQALGQGPQFIFQYYREEENGRGNFPPRFSGLQFPNYSSELNVNALELDDSALYLCASSPAKGALDTEAFFGQGTRLTVV.

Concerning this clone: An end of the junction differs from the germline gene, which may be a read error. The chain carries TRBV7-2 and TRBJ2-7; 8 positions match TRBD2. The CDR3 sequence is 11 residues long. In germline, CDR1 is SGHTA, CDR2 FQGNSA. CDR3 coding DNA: TGTGCCAGCAGCGTCGGGACTAGTCATAGGTTC. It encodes CASSVGTSHRF.

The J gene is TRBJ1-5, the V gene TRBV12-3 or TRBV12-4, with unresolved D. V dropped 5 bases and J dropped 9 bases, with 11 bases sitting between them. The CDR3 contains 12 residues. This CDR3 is CASSLPRGPQHF. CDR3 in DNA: TGTGCCAGCAGTCTCCCTCGGGGGCCCCAGCATTTT.

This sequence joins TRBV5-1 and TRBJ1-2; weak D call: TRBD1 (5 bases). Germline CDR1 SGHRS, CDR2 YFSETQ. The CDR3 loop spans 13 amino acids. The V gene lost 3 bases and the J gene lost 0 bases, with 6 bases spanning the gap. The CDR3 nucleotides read TGCGCCAGCAGCTCGACAGCTAACTATGGCTACACCTTC. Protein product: CASSSTANYGYTF.

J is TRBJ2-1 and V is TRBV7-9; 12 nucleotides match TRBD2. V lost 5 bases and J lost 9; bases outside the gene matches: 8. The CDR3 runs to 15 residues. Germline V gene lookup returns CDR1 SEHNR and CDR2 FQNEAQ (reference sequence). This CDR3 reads CASSRRGLAGSEQFF. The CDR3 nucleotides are TGTGCCAGCAGCCGACGCGGACTAGCGGGAAGTGAGCAGTTCTTC.

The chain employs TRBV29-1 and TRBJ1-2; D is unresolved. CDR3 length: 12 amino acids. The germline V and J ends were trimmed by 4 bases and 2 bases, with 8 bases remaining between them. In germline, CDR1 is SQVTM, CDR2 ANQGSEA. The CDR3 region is CSVVGMNYGYTF. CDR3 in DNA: TGCAGCGTTGTCGGGATGAACTATGGCTACACCTTC.

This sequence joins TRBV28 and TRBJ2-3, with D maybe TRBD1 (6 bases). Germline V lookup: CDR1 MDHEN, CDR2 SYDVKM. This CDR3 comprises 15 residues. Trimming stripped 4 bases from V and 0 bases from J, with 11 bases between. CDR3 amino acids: CASSYPGQSTDTQYF. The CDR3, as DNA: TGTGCCAGCAGTTACCCGGGACAAAGCACAGATACGCAGTATTTT. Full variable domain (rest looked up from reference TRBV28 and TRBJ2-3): DVKVTQSSRYLVKRTGEKVFLECVQDMDHENMFWYRQDPGLGLRLIYFSYDVKMKEKGDIPEGYSVSREKKERFSLILESASTNQTSMYLCASSYPGQSTDTQYFGPGTRLTVL.

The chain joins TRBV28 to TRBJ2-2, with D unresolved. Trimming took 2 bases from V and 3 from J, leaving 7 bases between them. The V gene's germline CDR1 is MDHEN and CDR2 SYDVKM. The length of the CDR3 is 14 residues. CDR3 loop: CASSLNTYTGELFF. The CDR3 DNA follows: TGTGCCAGCAGTTTAAACACATACACCGGGGAGCTGTTTTTT.